The 29 T cell receptor beta chains reported below all come from one sample, sequenced in a study of T cells in Graves' hyperthyroidism and ophthalmopathy. Amplified TCR beta CDR3 regions came from RNA transcripts. The HTBI primer set was used in a first-round RT-PCR of the TCR CDR3. MiXCR was run by TCRdb on the multiplex PCR reads, yielding one entry per CDR3 protein. The sample consists of around 700,000 distinct CDR3 sequences, 30% to 40% of them appearing once. Sequencing input: blood. The receptor source for this set is a woman between 40 and 50 years old with Graves' hyperthyroidism.

There are many counts of this clonotype. This chain links TRBV7-8 with TRBJ2-5; D uncertain. Germline CDR1 and CDR2: SGHVS and FQNEAQ. V lost 1 base and J lost 4, with 4 bases in between. This CDR3 region has 12 residues. Here the CDR3 DNA reads TGTGCCAGCAGCTTAGAATTAGAGACCCAGTACTTC. Translating it yields CASSLELETQYF. Full variable domain (outside the CDR3, taken from reference TRBV7-8 and TRBJ2-5): GAGVSQSPRYKVAKRGQDVALRCDPISGHVSLFWYQQALGQGPEFLTYFQNEAQLDKSGLPSDRFFAERPEGSVSTLKIQRTQQEDSAVYLCASSLELETQYFGPGTRLLVL.

This chain joins TRBV5-1 and TRBJ2-1; a possible D gene is TRBD1 (7 bases). The CDR3 contains 13 residues. Trimming removed 3 bases at V and 7 bases at J, with 11 bases between. Germline lookup yields CDR1 SGHRS and CDR2 YFSETQ. The CDR3 here is CASSYPGGNEQFF. CDR3 bases: TGCGCCAGCAGCTACCCAGGGGGGAATGAGCAGTTCTTC.

This clonotype was detected many times. The genes are TRBV15 and TRBJ2-7; 11 nucleotides align to TRBD1. Trimming removed 3 bases from V and 5 bases from J; junction bases left unmatched: 6. The V gene's germline CDR1 is LNHNV and CDR2 YYDKDF (reference sequence). CDR3 length: 15 amino acids. In DNA form, the CDR3 reads TGTGCCACCAGCAGTGCCGGGACAGGGGGTGACGAGCAGTACTTC. Its protein product is CATSSAGTGGDEQYF.

Many counts were recorded for this clonotype. The chain combines TRBV5-1 with TRBJ2-2; no clear D gene. The V gene's germline CDR1 is SGHRS and CDR2 YFSETQ. There are 15 residues in the CDR3. With 0 bases removed from V and 8 bases from J, the gap between germline ends came to 14 bases. The CDR3 region is CASSLGTDLSGELFF. For the CDR3, the DNA is TGCGCCAGCAGCTTGGGGACGGACCTTAGTGGGGAGCTGTTTTTT.

This clonotype was found many times. The chain employs TRBV20-1 and TRBJ1-1; D uncertain. This CDR3 has 14 amino acids. Trimming removed 0 bases at V and 4 bases at J, with 12 bases between. Germline assignment: CDR1 DFQATT and CDR2 SNEGSKA (reference sequence). CDR3: CSARDRRVGTEAFF. The CDR3 coding sequence is TGCAGTGCTAGAGATCGAAGGGTGGGCACTGAAGCTTTCTTT.

This clonotype was found a few times. This chain links TRBV7-8 with TRBJ1-5, with TRBD1 matching over 7 bases. Germline V gene data show CDR1 as SGHVS and CDR2 as FQNEAQ. Trimming cost V 5 bases and J 4 bases; bases outside gene matches: 8. There are 15 residues in the CDR3. The CDR3: CASSKDQGGNQPQHF. DNA for the CDR3: TGTGCCAGCAGCAAAGACCAGGGGGGAAATCAGCCCCAGCATTTT.

This clonotype showed up many times. CDR3 nucleotide sequence: TGTGCCACCAGCAGCCGCGGCCCCAAAACAGCCGCAAATCAGCCCCAGCATTTT. Protein product: CATSSRGPKTAANQPQHF. This chain links TRBV15 with TRBJ1-5; D gene unclear. The length of the CDR3 is 18 residues. The V gene's germline CDR1 is LNHNV and CDR2 YYDKDF (reference sequence). Trimming stripped 3 bases from V and 4 bases from J, with 22 bases between.

The sample holds one count of this clonotype. This may come from a read error, since a much larger clone is one base off. The chain uses TRBV6-5 and TRBJ2-7; D tentatively reads TRBD1 or TRBD2 (5 bases each). V dropped 6 bases and J dropped 5 bases, with 14 bases sitting between them. CDR1 MNHEY and CDR2 SVGAGI come from the germline V gene. This CDR3 has 13 amino acids. CDR3 nucleotide sequence: TGTGCCAGCAGGATCGACGGGGCCAACGAGCAGTACTTC. Translated: CASRIDGANEQYF.

A few counts support this clonotype. The chain couples TRBV20-1 to TRBJ1-1; TRBD1 agrees at 9 bases. Germline CDR1 is DFQATT and CDR2 is SNEGSKA (reference sequence). With 6 bases clipped from V and 6 bases from J, the junction kept 14 bases outside the gene matches. The CDR3 has 15 amino acids. CDR3 residues: CSATSPDRGSSEAFF. As DNA, the CDR3 is TGCAGTGCGACCTCCCCGGACAGGGGTTCGTCTGAAGCTTTCTTT.

This chain links TRBV6-5 with TRBJ1-4, with 9 bases lining up with TRBD1. V gave up 6 bases and J gave up 8 bases; unmatched junction bases: 7. CDR3 size: 14 residues. The germline CDR1 and CDR2 sequences are MNHEY and SVGAGI. As DNA, the CDR3 is TGTGCCAGCAGCAGGACAGGGGTATACGAAAAACTGTTTTTT. Protein: CASSRTGVYEKLFF.

The chain carries TRBV2 and TRBJ1-1; 8 bases line up with TRBD1. CDR3 length equals 14 residues. Trimming removed 6 bases from V and 4 bases from J; junction bases left unmatched: 7. Germline V gene sequence: CDR1 SNHLY, CDR2 FYNNEI. CDR3 in amino acids: CASSRDRSVTEAFF. In DNA, the CDR3 is TGTGCCAGCAGCCGGGACAGGTCGGTCACTGAAGCTTTCTTT.

This clonotype has more than one count but fewer than ten. A read error is possible here, since a much larger clone lies one base away. CDR3 nucleotides: TGTGCCAGCAGCCCTTCCAGGGGCGTGAGCACTGAAGCTTTCTTT. It yields the protein CASSPSRGVSTEAFF. The chain combines TRBV7-2 with TRBJ1-1; D is perhaps TRBD1 (6 bases). Trimming took off 5 bases at V and 4 bases at J, with 17 bases between the two ends. The CDR3 runs to 15 residues. The germline V gene encodes CDR1 SGHTA and CDR2 FQGNSA.

As to this clonotype: One base away lies a much larger clone, so this may be a sequencing read error. The rearrangement links TRBV7-2 to TRBJ2-7, with TRBD2 matching over 7 bases. Trimming cost V 4 bases and J 8 bases; bases outside gene matches: 14. The CDR3 spans 15 residues. Germline values: CDR1 SGHTA, CDR2 FQGNSA. CDR3 residues: CTSSSSMGEGKKQYF. In DNA form, the CDR3 reads TGTACCAGCAGCTCATCGATGGGGGAGGGCAAAAAGCAGTACTTC. The whole variable domain, filled in from reference TRBV7-2 and TRBJ2-7, reads GAGVSQSPSNKVTEKGKDVELRCDPISGHTALYWYRQSLGQGLEFLIYFQGNSAPDKSGLPSDRFSAERTGGSVSTLTIQRTQQEDSAVYLCTSSSSMGEGKKQYFGPGTRLTVT.

The chain has TRBV12-3 or TRBV12-4 and TRBJ2-6; 7 bases fit TRBD1. The length of the CDR3 is 17 residues. The ends lost 5 bases at V and 0 bases at J; junction bases unmatched: 7. The CDR3 nucleotides read TGTGCCAGCAGTCCGGGACAGACCTTCTCTGGGGCCAACGTCCTGACTTTC. This translates into CASSPGQTFSGANVLTF.

This clonotype was observed once. At one of its ends the junction is not consistent with the germline gene, which may arise from a read error. The chain recombines TRBV24-1 with TRBJ2-7, with 7 bases that match TRBD1. The CDR3 loop spans 16 amino acids. CDR1 and CDR2 from the germline V gene are KGHDR and SFDVKD. This chain's CDR3 is CASSYRLTGSYYEQYF. The CDR3 bases are TGTGCCAGCAGTTACAGGTTGACAGGGTCCTACTACGAGCAGTACTTC.

This clonotype was seen only a few times. CDR3 region: CASSYLAGRETQYF. For the CDR3, the DNA is TGTGCCAGCAGTTACTTGGCAGGGCGAGAGACCCAGTACTTC. The chain employs TRBV6-6 and TRBJ2-5; TRBD1 might be the D (5 bases). The CDR3 is made up of 14 amino acids. Germline V CDR1 and CDR2: MNHNY, SVGAGI (reference sequence). Trimming removed 1 base at V and 4 bases at J, with 10 bases between.

This clonotype was picked up a small number of times. The germline gene is not matched at one end of the junction; a read error may be the cause. The rearrangement joins TRBV4-1 to TRBJ1-1, with TRBD1 matching over 7 bases. Germline values: CDR1 MGHRA, CDR2 YSYEKL. This CDR3 comprises 13 residues. CDR3 coding DNA: TGTGCCAGCAGCCAAGATCGCGACAGGGTGGCTTTCTTT. It encodes CASSQDRDRVAFF.

There are a few counts of this clonotype. The chain recombines TRBV7-2 with TRBJ1-2; D gene unclear. This CDR3 spans 14 amino acids. V lost 5 bases and J 1 base, leaving 11 bases between the germline ends. Germline CDR1 SGHTA, CDR2 FQGNSA. CDR3 sequence reads: CASSQGIDNYGYTF. The CDR3 region has the DNA TGTGCCAGCAGCCAAGGTATTGATAACTATGGCTACACCTTC.

Note on this clonotype: A much larger clone sits a single nucleotide away, making a read error possible. This rearrangement joins TRBV9 to TRBJ2-7, with D possibly matching TRBD2 (5 bases). Germline CDR1 is SGDLS and CDR2 is YYNGEE. This CDR3 comprises 16 residues. V lost 2 bases to trimming and J lost 0 bases, with 15 bases between them. The chain's CDR3 is CASSVSSDFTSYEQYF. CDR3 DNA sequence: TGTGCCAGCAGCGTCTCGTCGGACTTTACCTCCTACGAGCAGTACTTC.

In this sample, this clonotype turned up once. Relative to the germline gene, one junction end is altered; a read error may explain this. The gene calls are TRBV7-2 and TRBJ2-5; D might be TRBD2 (6 bases). Germline CDR1 reads SGHTA; CDR2 reads FQGNSA. The CDR3 consists of 12 residues. CDR3 amino acids: CAGSPSLGGQYF. The DNA for the CDR3 is TGTGCCGGCAGCCCCAGCTTGGGGGGCCAGTACTTC.

This clonotype was seen just once. This sequence joins TRBV5-1 and TRBJ1-1, with 8 bases matching TRBD1. J lost 5 bases, V lost 5 bases, and 11 bases had no gene match. The CDR3 totals 15 residues. Germline CDR1 reads SGHRS; CDR2 reads YFSETQ. This CDR3 reads CASRARGQGKTEAFF. The CDR3 DNA reads as TGCGCCAGCAGGGCCAGGGGGCAGGGGAAGACTGAAGCTTTCTTT.

This clonotype was counted ten times or more. The rearrangement joins TRBV6-1 to TRBJ2-2; D perhaps matches TRBD1 (6 bases). Trimming pared 5 bases from V and 4 bases from J, leaving 17 bases between. The CDR3 covers 16 residues. Germline CDR1 MNHNS, CDR2 SASEGT. CDR3 protein: CASSKVRTGLTGELFF. The CDR3 coding sequence is TGTGCCAGCAGTAAAGTTCGAACAGGGCTCACCGGGGAGCTGTTTTTT.

This clonotype occurred a few times. V usage is TRBV19 and J usage is TRBJ1-1; 7 bases line up with TRBD1. This CDR3 comprises 14 residues. Germline-derived CDR1 and CDR2 are LNHDA and SQIVND (reference sequence). Unmatched junction bases numbered 12, after V lost 6 bases and J lost 8 bases. In DNA form, the CDR3 reads TGTGCCAGTAGCGCAGGGACAGTTAAAACCGAAGCTTTCTTT. Protein sequence: CASSAGTVKTEAFF.

This clonotype was recorded only once. The rearrangement links TRBV7-2 to TRBJ2-7; perhaps D is TRBD1 or TRBD2 (6 bases each). V shed 7 bases and J shed 4 bases, with 14 bases lying between them. Germline V gene data show CDR1 as SGHTA and CDR2 as FQGNSA. The CDR3 spans 13 residues. In nucleotides, the CDR3 is TGTGCCAGCACCTCGGGGGCGGGATACGAGCAGTACTTC. Protein product: CASTSGAGYEQYF.

This clonotype was seen repeatedly, ten times or more. V gene TRBV2 combines with J gene TRBJ1-1; D perhaps matches TRBD1 (5 bases). The CDR3 length is 14 residues. Germline lookup yields CDR1 SNHLY and CDR2 FYNNEI. V was clipped by 6 bases and J by 4 bases, with 15 bases between them. The CDR3 DNA reads as TGTGCCAGCAGCTGGGGGGAGAGTGGCACTGAAGCTTTCTTT. Protein sequence: CASSWGESGTEAFF. The variable domain in full, completed from reference TRBV2 and TRBJ1-1, reads EPEVTQTPSHQVTQMGQEVILRCVPISNHLYFYWYRQILGQKVEFLVSFYNNEISEKSEIFDDQFSVERPDGSNFTLKIRSTKLEDSAMYFCASSWGESGTEAFFGQGTRLTVV.

V is TRBV6-5 and J is TRBJ2-2; 14 bases are a match to TRBD2. The germline V gene has CDR1 MNHEY and CDR2 SVGAGI. V was clipped by 0 bases and J by 4 bases; unmatched bases: 1. The CDR3 length is 17 residues. In DNA form, the CDR3 reads TGTGCCAGCAGTTACTCGGGGACTAGCGGGAGCACCGGGGAGCTGTTTTTT. The encoded protein is CASSYSGTSGSTGELFF.

This clonotype came up once. Given a much more abundant clone one base away, this may be a read error. No conserved phenylalanine or tryptophan is present at the end of the CDR3, so a read error is the likely explanation. This chain links TRBV15 with TRBJ1-2; D not resolved. Trimming cost V 0 bases and J 7 bases, with 9 bases left between them. The CDR3 loop spans 13 amino acids. Germline V CDR1 and CDR2: LNHNV, YYDKDF (reference sequence). As DNA, the CDR3 is TGTGCCACCAGCAGAGATTTGATTTTTGGCTACACCTCC. Translated: CATSRDLIFGYTS.

This clonotype has at least ten counts. The chain combines TRBV7-9 with TRBJ1-6, with a possible D match to TRBD1 (6 bases). Per germline, CDR1 SEHNR and CDR2 FQNEAQ (reference sequence). The CDR3 runs 14 residues. The germline V and J ends were trimmed by 5 bases and 8 bases, with 13 bases remaining between them. Written as DNA, the CDR3 is TGTGCCAGCAGCCAGGACAGCATCGATTCACCCCTCCACTTT. This codes for CASSQDSIDSPLHF.

This clonotype was recorded many times. The chain couples TRBV5-5 to TRBJ2-6, with D possibly TRBD2 on 5 matching bases. V gave up 6 bases and J gave up 0 bases, with 19 bases separating them. Germline values: CDR1 SGHKS, CDR2 YYEKEE (reference sequence). This CDR3 spans 18 amino acids. The CDR3 reads CASTPSDREPSGANVLTF. DNA of the CDR3: TGTGCCAGCACCCCTTCGGATAGGGAGCCCTCTGGGGCCAACGTCCTGACTTTC. Filled out from reference TRBV5-5 and TRBJ2-6, the complete variable domain reads DAGVTQSPTHLIKTRGQQVTLRCSPISGHKSVSWYQQVLGQGPQFIFQYYEKEERGRGNFPDRFSARQFPNYSSELNVNALLLGDSALYLCASTPSDREPSGANVLTFGAGSRLTVL.